These 21 T cell receptor beta chains were sequenced from one sample in a study of glioma-infiltrating T cells after dendritic cell vaccination. Profiled with immunoSEQ multiplex PCR; TCRdb holds only in-frame clones, not every one. The sample contains roughly 88,000 clones, 70% to 90% of which appear only once. This sample's time point: after dendritic cell vaccination, including at tumor progression/relapse. This material consisted of blood, taken after dendritic cell vaccination. The receptor set was obtained from a human donor with glioblastoma.

The chain combines TRBV5-1 with TRBJ2-5; 11 nucleotides agree with TRBD2. With V trimmed by 1 base and J by 5 bases, 4 bases remained unmatched. From germline, CDR1 is SGHRS and CDR2 YFSETQ. The CDR3 loop spans 15 amino acids. The CDR3, as DNA: TGCGCCAGCAGCTTGACTAGCGGGAGACGGGAGACCCAGTACTTC. Translation gives CASSLTSGRRETQYF.

This clone was picked up a small number of times. The chain joins TRBV10-3 to TRBJ2-2, with D possibly being TRBD2 (5 bases). V was trimmed by 6 bases and J by 4 bases, leaving 12 bases between them. CDR3 length: 14 residues. CDR1 is ENHRY, CDR2 SYGVKD, per germline. For the CDR3, the DNA is TGTGCCATCAGCGGGAAGGACGGCACCGGGGAGCTGTTTTTT. It translates to CAISGKDGTGELFF.

The chain is built from TRBV5-4 and TRBJ2-3; D may be TRBD1 (5 bases). CDR3 length equals 13 residues. CDR1 is SGHNT and CDR2 is YYREEE in the germline V gene (reference sequence). Trimming cost V 0 bases and J 6 bases, with 8 bases left between them. The CDR3 loop reads CASSLGPGDTQYF. DNA for the CDR3: TGTGCCAGCAGCTTGGGACCAGGGGATACGCAGTATTTT.

V usage is TRBV10-3 and J usage is TRBJ2-3; 12 bases match TRBD2. Germline V gene lookup returns CDR1 ENHRY and CDR2 SYGVKD. The CDR3 covers 16 residues. V lost 4 bases and J lost 5; bases outside the gene matches: 7. CDR3 nucleotide sequence: TGTGCCATCAGTGTACCTAGCGGGAGGGCAGGAGATACGCAGTATTTT. Its protein is CAISVPSGRAGDTQYF.

As concerns this clone: The sample contains more than one DNA sequence encoding this CDR3. J is TRBJ1-5 and V is TRBV30; TRBD1 aligns across 11 bases. Germline assignment: CDR1 GTSNPN and CDR2 SVGIG (reference sequence). Trimming removed 3 bases from V and 5 bases from J; junction bases left unmatched: 0. CDR3 size: 13 residues. CDR3 sequence: CAWRGQGDQPQHF. CDR3 DNA sequence: TGTGCCTGGAGGGGACAGGGGGATCAGCCCCAGCATTTT.

This clone was seen more than once but under ten times. The rearrangement links TRBV5-1 to TRBJ2-6; 9 bases line up with TRBD2. Germline V CDR1 and CDR2: SGHRS, YFSETQ. Trimming cost V 2 bases and J 0 bases; bases outside gene matches: 3. The CDR3 contains 17 residues. As DNA, the CDR3 is TGCGCCAGCAGCTTCGGGACTAGCCTCTCTGGGGCCAACGTCCTGACTTTC. Translating it yields CASSFGTSLSGANVLTF.

V gene TRBV11-2 combines with J gene TRBJ2-3; D is possibly TRBD1 (6 bases). With 4 bases removed from V and 4 bases from J, the gap between germline ends came to 21 bases. CDR3 size: 17 residues. Looked up from germline, CDR1 is SGHAT and CDR2 is FQNNGV. The CDR3 coding sequence is TGTGCCAGCAGCTCCCTGACGGCCGGACAGTTGGCAGATACGCAGTATTTT. Amino acids: CASSSLTAGQLADTQYF.

The V call is TRBV19, the J call TRBJ2-5, with TRBD2 matching over 8 bases. The junction had 5 bases not matched to a gene; V was cut back by 3 bases and J by 5 bases. Germline loops: CDR1 LNHDA, CDR2 SQIVND (reference sequence). The CDR3 covers 14 residues. Here the CDR3 reads CASSMSRGAETQYF. The CDR3 DNA reads TGTGCCAGTAGTATGTCGCGGGGGGCCGAGACCCAGTACTTC.

This clone was counted only a few times. This rearrangement joins TRBV27 to TRBJ2-7; D possibly corresponds to TRBD2 (6 bases). The CDR3 has 16 amino acids. V lost 1 base and J lost 0, with 13 bases in between. Germline V CDR1 and CDR2: MNHEY, SMNVEV (reference sequence). The CDR3 coding sequence is TGTGCCAGCAGTTTATATGGCGGGACGAGCTCCTACGAGCAGTACGTC. Amino acid sequence: CASSLYGGTSSYEQYV.

A single count supports this clone. The V gene is TRBV5-1, the J gene TRBJ2-1; TRBD2 matches at 9 bases. Per germline, CDR1 SGHRS and CDR2 YFSETQ. This CDR3 region has 15 residues. The J segment lost 2 bases and the V segment lost 4 bases, leaving 4 bases of the junction unmatched. CDR3 nucleotides: TGCGCCAGCAGCCCCGGGACTAGCACCTACAATGAGCAGTTCTTC. Translated: CASSPGTSTYNEQFF.

The gene calls are TRBV19 and TRBJ2-1, with 8 nucleotides matching TRBD2. The CDR3 totals 14 residues. V lost 8 bases to trimming and J lost 3 bases; unmatched junction nucleotides: 6. CDR1 LNHDA and CDR2 SQIVND come from the germline V gene (reference sequence). CDR3: CASYSGALYNEQFF. The CDR3 DNA is TGTGCCAGTTATAGCGGGGCCCTCTACAATGAGCAGTTCTTC.

This rearrangement joins TRBV6-1 to TRBJ1-2; D is unresolved. The CDR3 runs 12 residues. CDR1 MNHNS and CDR2 SASEGT come from the germline V gene. V was clipped by 7 bases and J by 4 bases, with 10 bases between them. DNA of the CDR3: TGTGCCAGCAATTTAGAGGGCTATGGCTACACCTTC. Its protein product is CASNLEGYGYTF.

The genes are TRBV6-1 and TRBJ2-3, with a tentative D call TRBD2 (6 bases). The V gene lost 11 bases and the J gene lost 4 bases, with 22 bases spanning the gap. The CDR3 is 15 amino acids. The germline V gene has CDR1 MNHNS and CDR2 SASEGT. The CDR3 DNA is TGTGCCGCTAAGACATCGGGGGTGGGGGCAGATACGCAGTATTTT. Translated, it gives CAAKTSGVGADTQYF.

The chain is built from TRBV10-3 and TRBJ2-1, with TRBD2 matching 9 bases. Looked up from germline, CDR1 is ENHRY and CDR2 is SYGVKD. The CDR3 loop spans 15 amino acids. The V segment lost 10 bases and the J segment 4 bases; nucleotides outside the gene matches: 11. CDR3 in DNA: TGTGCCAGCAGACTACTAGCGGGTAAATACAATGAGCAGTTCTTC. Translation gives CASRLLAGKYNEQFF.

The chain is built from TRBV5-1 and TRBJ1-2, with 11 bases aligning to TRBD1. Germline values: CDR1 SGHRS, CDR2 YFSETQ. The CDR3 totals 15 residues. V gave up 4 bases and J gave up 1 base; unmatched junction bases: 3. CDR3 in DNA: TGCGCCAGCAGCCCTGGGACAGGGGGTAACTATGGCTACACCTTC. Protein sequence: CASSPGTGGNYGYTF.

The chain links TRBV5-1 to TRBJ2-1; 7 bases fit TRBD1. This CDR3 has 12 residues. Unmatched junction bases numbered 3, after V lost 4 bases and J lost 8 bases. Germline V gene data show CDR1 as SGHRS and CDR2 as YFSETQ. CDR3 loop: CASSKDRYEQFF. In nucleotides, the CDR3 is TGCGCCAGCAGCAAGGACAGGTATGAGCAGTTCTTC.

This clone appeared a single time. The chain combines TRBV29-1 with TRBJ2-1, with D perhaps matching TRBD2 (5 bases). The length of the CDR3 is 13 residues. Germline CDR1 SQVTM, CDR2 ANQGSEA. Trimming stripped 6 bases from V and 7 bases from J, with 16 bases between. In DNA form, the CDR3 reads TGCAGCGTCGGCCCGGGATCCCGGAATGAGCAGTTCTTC. Its protein is CSVGPGSRNEQFF.

The rearrangement joins TRBV27 to TRBJ1-5; possible D gene TRBD1, 6 bases. The germline V and J ends were trimmed by 8 bases and 1 base, with 9 bases remaining between them. The CDR3 is 13 residues long. In germline, CDR1 is MNHEY, CDR2 SMNVEV (reference sequence). This CDR3 is CASATGSNQPQHF. CDR3 nucleotides: TGTGCCAGCGCCACAGGGAGCAATCAGCCCCAGCATTTT.

The chain has TRBV30 and TRBJ2-3; weak D call: TRBD2 (6 bases). This CDR3 region has 16 residues. The V end was cut by 0 bases, the J end by 1 base, with 14 bases between. Germline V gene sequence: CDR1 GTSNPN, CDR2 SVGIG (reference sequence). CDR3 sequence: CAWSVRGLVGTDTQYF. CDR3 nucleotides: TGTGCCTGGAGTGTACGGGGGTTGGTTGGCACAGATACGCAGTATTTT.

The genes are TRBV6-5 and TRBJ2-3, with 7 bases aligning to TRBD1. Germline V gene lookup returns CDR1 MNHEY and CDR2 SVGAGI. This CDR3 has 16 amino acids. V lost 3 bases to trimming and J lost 0 bases; unmatched junction nucleotides: 6. For the CDR3, the DNA is TGTGCCAGCAGTTATCGAATGGGACAGAGCACAGATACGCAGTATTTT. It codes for CASSYRMGQSTDTQYF.

V and J are TRBV2 and TRBJ2-4, with 7 bases aligning to TRBD1. Trimming cost V 7 bases and J 0 bases; bases outside gene matches: 12. The CDR3 has 17 residues. Germline CDR1 and CDR2: SNHLY and FYNNEI. CDR3 sequence (DNA): TGTGCCAGCACCTCAAGGACAGGTTCGTTAGCCAAAAACATTCAGTACTTC. Its translation: CASTSRTGSLAKNIQYF.